This TCR beta chain was retrieved from a study of OX40 agonist ivuxolimab in advanced cancers. This CDR3 has 13 residues. The germline V gene has CDR1 SQVTM and CDR2 ANQGSEA. The V end was cut by 3 bases, the J end by 2 bases, with 8 bases between. This table comes from immunoSEQ multiplex PCR, and its TCRdb copy is limited to in-frame clones, with some not included. The sample contains approximately 77,000 clones, roughly 92% of which appear only once. This receptor was identified in an adult with an advanced solid tumor such as melanoma, head and neck, liver or kidney cancer. The sample in question was CD4+ or CD8+ T cells sorted from blood, obtained in a trial of the OX40 agonist ivuxolimab. The chain couples TRBV29-1 to TRBJ1-5; unclear D gene. CDR3 nucleotide sequence: TGCAGCGTTGAGACCGGGGGCAATCAGCCCCAGCATTTT. Translated, it gives CSVETGGNQPQHF.